This is a list of T cell receptor beta chains from one sample in a study of CXCR3-negative and CXCR3-positive naive CD8 T cells. Reanalyzing the 5' RACE reads, TCRdb keeps one entry per CDR3 protein, without DNA. The sample features roughly 24,000 distinct CDR3 sequences, with over 15% in its top ten. The sample taken for sequencing was memory CD8+ T cells from blood. The receptors were sampled from a human donor in good health. Some clones in this sample may be carry-over from other donors' samples. Both conserved end residues are part of each CDR3. The order of the fields is V gene, J gene, CDR3 protein.

>TRBV20-1|TRBJ2-2
CSAAPWAGANTGELFF
>TRBV29-1|TRBJ2-2
CSVRRNTGELFF
>TRBV20-1|TRBJ1-5
CSATPGQGHQPQHF
>TRBV6-6|TRBJ2-7
CASSYFQSYEQYF
>TRBV28|TRBJ1-1
CASSFEDTEAFF
>TRBV14|TRBJ2-1
CASSPQWGNEQFF
>TRBV9|TRBJ2-7
CASSVEGDSSYEQYF
>TRBV6-6|TRBJ2-5
CASSYDRAIQETQYF
>TRBV6-2/TRBV6-3|TRBJ2-3
CASNNPSGGPTDTQYF
>TRBV7-9|TRBJ2-5
CASRRGGSETQYF
>TRBV29-1|TRBJ2-3
CSVPTGWDTQYF
>TRBV7-6|TRBJ2-1
CASSPGAGPYNEQFF
>TRBV4-3|TRBJ2-7
CASSHTLGESYEQYF